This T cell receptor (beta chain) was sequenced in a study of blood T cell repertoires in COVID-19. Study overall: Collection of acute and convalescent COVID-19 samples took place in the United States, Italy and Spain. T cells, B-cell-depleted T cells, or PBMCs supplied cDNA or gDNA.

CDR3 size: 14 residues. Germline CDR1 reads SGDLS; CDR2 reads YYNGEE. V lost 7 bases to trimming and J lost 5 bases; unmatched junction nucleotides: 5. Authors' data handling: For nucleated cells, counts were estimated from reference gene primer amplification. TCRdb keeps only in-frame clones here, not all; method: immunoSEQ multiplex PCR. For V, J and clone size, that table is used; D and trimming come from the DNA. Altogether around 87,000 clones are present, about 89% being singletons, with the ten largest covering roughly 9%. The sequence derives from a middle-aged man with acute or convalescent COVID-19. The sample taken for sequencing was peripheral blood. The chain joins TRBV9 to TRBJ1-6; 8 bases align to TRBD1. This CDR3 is CASRRGQDNSPLHF. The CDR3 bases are TGTGCCAGCCGCAGGGGACAGGATAATTCACCCCTCCACTTT.